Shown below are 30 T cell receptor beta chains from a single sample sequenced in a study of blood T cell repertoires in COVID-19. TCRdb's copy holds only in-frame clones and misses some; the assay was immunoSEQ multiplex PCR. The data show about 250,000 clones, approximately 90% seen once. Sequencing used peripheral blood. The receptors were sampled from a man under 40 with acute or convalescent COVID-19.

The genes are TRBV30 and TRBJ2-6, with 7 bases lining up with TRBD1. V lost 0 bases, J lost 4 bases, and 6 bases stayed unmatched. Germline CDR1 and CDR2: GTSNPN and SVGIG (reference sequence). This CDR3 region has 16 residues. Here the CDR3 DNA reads TGTGCCTGGAGTGTAGGGACAGCCCACGGGGCCAACGTCCTGACTTTC. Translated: CAWSVGTAHGANVLTF.

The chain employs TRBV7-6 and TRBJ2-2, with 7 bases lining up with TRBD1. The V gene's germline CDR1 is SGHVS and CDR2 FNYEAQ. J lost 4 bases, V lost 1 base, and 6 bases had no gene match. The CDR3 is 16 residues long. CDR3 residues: CASSLGSQGTTGELFF. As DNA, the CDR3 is TGTGCCAGCAGCTTAGGTTCACAGGGGACCACCGGGGAGCTGTTTTTT.

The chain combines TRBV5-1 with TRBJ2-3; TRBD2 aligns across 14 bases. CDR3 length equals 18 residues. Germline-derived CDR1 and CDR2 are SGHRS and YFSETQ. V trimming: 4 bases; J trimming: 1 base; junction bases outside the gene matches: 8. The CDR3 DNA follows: TGCGCCAGCAGCCTAAAACCGGGACTAGCGGGAGGCACAGATACGCAGTATTTT. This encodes CASSLKPGLAGGTDTQYF.

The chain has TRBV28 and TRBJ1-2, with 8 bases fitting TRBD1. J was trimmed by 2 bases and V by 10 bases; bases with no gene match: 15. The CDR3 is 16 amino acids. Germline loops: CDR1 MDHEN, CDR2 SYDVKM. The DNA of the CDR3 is TGTGCCATCGACTCGGCCAGGGGGCTGCTGAACTATGGCTACACCTTC. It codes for CAIDSARGLLNYGYTF.

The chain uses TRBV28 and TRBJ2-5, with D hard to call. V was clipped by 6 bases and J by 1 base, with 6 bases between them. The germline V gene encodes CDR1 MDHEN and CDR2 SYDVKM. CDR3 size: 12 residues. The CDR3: CASRTVQETQYF. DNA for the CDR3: TGTGCCAGCAGAACAGTCCAAGAGACCCAGTACTTC. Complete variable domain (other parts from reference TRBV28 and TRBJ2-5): DVKVTQSSRYLVKRTGEKVFLECVQDMDHENMFWYRQDPGLGLRLIYFSYDVKMKEKGDIPEGYSVSREKKERFSLILESASTNQTSMYLCASRTVQETQYFGPGTRLLVL.

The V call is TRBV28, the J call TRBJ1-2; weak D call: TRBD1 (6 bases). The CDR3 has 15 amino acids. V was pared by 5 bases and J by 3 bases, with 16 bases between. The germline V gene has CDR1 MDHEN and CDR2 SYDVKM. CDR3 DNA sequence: TGTGCCAGCAGTCCCTCGGGCAGGGGATACTATGGCTACACCTTC. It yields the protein CASSPSGRGYYGYTF.

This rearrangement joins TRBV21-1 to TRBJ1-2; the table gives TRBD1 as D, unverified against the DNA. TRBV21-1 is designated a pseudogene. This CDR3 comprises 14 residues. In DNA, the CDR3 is TGTGCCAGCAGCAAAAGAGGACAGCCCTATGGCTACACCTTC. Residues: CASSKRGQPYGYTF.

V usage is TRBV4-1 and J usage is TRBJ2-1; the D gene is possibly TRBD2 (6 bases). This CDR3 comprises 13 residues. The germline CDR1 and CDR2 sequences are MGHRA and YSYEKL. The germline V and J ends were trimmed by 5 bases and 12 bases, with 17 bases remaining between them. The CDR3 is CASSAELAGSQFF. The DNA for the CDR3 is TGCGCCAGCAGCGCAGAACTAGCTGGATCGCAGTTCTTC.

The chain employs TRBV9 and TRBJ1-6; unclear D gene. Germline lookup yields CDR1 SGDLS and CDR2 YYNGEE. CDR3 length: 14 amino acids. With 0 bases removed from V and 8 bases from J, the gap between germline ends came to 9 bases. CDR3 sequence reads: CASSVDSADSPLHF. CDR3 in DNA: TGTGCCAGCAGCGTAGATAGCGCGGATTCACCCCTCCACTTT. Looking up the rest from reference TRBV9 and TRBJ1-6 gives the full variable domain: DSGVTQTPKHLITATGQRVTLRCSPRSGDLSVYWYQQSLDQGLQFLIQYYNGEERAKGNILERFSAQQFPDLHSELNLSSLELGDSALYFCASSVDSADSPLHFGNGTRLTVT.

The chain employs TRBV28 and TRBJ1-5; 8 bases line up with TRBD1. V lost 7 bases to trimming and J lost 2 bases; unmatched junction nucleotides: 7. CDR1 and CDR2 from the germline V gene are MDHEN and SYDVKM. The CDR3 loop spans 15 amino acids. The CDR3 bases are TGTGCCAGCACACCGACGACAGGGGGCAATCAGCCCCAGCATTTT. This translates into CASTPTTGGNQPQHF.

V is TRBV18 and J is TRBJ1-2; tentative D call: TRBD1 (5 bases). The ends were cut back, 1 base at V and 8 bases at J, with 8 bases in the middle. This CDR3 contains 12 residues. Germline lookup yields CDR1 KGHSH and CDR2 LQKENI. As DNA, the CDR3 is TGTGCCAGCTCACCACAGGGGAAGGGCTACACCTTC. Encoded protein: CASSPQGKGYTF.

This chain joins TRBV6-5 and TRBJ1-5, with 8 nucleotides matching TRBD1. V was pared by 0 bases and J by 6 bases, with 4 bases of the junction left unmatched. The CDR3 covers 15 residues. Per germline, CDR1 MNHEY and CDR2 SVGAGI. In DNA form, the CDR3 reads TGTGCCAGCAGTTACTCATGGACAGGGCTTCAGCCCCAGCATTTT. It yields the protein CASSYSWTGLQPQHF.

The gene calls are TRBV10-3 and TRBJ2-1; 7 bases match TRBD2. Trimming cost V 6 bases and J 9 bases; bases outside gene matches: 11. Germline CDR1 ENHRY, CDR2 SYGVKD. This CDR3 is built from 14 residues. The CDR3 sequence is CAIRDTSGAGEQFF. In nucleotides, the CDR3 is TGTGCCATCAGGGACACCAGCGGGGCCGGTGAGCAGTTCTTC.

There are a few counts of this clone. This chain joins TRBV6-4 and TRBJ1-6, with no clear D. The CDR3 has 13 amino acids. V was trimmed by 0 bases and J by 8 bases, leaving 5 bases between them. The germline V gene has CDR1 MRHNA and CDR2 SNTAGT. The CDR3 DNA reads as TGTGCCAGCAGTGACTCCGGGGATTCACCCCTCCACTTT. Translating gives CASSDSGDSPLHF.

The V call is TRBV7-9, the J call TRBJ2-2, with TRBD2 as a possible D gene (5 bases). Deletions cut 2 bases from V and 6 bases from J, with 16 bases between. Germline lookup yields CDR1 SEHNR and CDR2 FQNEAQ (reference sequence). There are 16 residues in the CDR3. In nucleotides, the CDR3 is TGTGCCAGCAGCTTATTAGGCGGGCTTAGCCCCGGGGAGCTGTTTTTT. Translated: CASSLLGGLSPGELFF.

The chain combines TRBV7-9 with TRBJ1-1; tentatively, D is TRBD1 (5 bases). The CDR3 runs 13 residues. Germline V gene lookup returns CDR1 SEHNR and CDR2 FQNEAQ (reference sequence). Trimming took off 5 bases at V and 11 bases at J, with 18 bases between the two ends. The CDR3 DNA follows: TGTGCCAGCAGCCCGGCCGGGGGGTTGGGCGCTTTCTTT. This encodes CASSPAGGLGAFF.

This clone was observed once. The CDR3 loop reads CAWSALAGPADTQYF. The CDR3, as DNA: TGTGCCTGGAGTGCGCTAGCGGGTCCCGCGGATACGCAGTATTTT. The chain couples TRBV30 to TRBJ2-3; 8 bases map to TRBD2. Germline CDR1 and CDR2: GTSNPN and SVGIG (reference sequence). The CDR3 covers 15 residues. With 1 base clipped from V and 6 bases from J, the junction kept 9 bases outside the gene matches. Looking up the rest from reference TRBV30 and TRBJ2-3 gives the full variable domain: SQTIHQWPATLVQPVGSPLSLECTVEGTSNPNLYWYRQAAGRGLQLLFYSVGIGQISSEVPQNLSASRPQDRQFILSSKKLLLSDSGFYLCAWSALAGPADTQYFGPGTRLTVL.

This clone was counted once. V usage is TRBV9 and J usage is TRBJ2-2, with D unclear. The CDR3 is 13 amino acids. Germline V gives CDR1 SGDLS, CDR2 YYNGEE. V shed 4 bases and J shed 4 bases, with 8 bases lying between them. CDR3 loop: CASSPNPTGELFF. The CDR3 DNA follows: TGTGCCAGCAGCCCAAATCCCACCGGGGAGCTGTTTTTT.

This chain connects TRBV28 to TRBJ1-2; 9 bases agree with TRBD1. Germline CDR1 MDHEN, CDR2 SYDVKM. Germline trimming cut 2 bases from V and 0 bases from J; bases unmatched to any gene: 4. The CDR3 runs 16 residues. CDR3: CASSLGGQGTNYGYTF. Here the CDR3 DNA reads TGTGCCAGCAGTTTAGGAGGACAGGGGACTAACTATGGCTACACCTTC.

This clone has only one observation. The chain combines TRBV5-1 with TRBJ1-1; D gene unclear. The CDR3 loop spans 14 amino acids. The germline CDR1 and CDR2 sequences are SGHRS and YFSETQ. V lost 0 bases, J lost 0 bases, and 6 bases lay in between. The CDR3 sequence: CASSLGSMNTEAFF. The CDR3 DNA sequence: TGCGCCAGCAGCTTGGGCAGTATGAACACTGAAGCTTTCTTT.

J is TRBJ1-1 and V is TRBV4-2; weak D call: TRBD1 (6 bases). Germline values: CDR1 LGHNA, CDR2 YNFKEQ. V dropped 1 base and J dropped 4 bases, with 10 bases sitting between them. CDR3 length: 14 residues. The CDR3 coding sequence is TGTGCCAGCAGCCAAGGACAGGTGGGCACTGAAGCTTTCTTT. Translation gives CASSQGQVGTEAFF.

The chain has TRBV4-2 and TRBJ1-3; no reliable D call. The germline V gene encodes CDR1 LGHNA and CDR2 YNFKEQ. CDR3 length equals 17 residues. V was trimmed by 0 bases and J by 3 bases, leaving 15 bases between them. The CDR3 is CASSQDLSQRVGNTIYF. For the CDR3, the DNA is TGTGCCAGCAGCCAAGATTTAAGCCAACGGGTTGGAAACACCATATATTTT.

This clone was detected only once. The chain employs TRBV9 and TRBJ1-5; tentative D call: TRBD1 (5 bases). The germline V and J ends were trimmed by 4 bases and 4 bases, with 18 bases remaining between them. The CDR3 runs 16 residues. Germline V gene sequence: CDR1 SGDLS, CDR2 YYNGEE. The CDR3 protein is CASSPGGGGLNQPQHF. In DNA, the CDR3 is TGTGCCAGCAGCCCCGGGGGGGGAGGGTTAAATCAGCCCCAGCATTTT.

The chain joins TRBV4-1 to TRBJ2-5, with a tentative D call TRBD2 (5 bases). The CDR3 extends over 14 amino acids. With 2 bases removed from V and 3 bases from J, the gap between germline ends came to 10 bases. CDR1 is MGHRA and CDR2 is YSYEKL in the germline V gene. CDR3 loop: CASSQWELKETQYF. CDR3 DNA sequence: TGCGCCAGCAGCCAATGGGAGTTAAAAGAGACCCAGTACTTC.

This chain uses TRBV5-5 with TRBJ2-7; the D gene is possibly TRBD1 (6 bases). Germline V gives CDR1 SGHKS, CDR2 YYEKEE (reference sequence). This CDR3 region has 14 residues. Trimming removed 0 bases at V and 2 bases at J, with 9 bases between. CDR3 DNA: TGTGCCAGCAGCTTGGACAGGGTCCCCTACGAGCAGTACTTC. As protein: CASSLDRVPYEQYF.

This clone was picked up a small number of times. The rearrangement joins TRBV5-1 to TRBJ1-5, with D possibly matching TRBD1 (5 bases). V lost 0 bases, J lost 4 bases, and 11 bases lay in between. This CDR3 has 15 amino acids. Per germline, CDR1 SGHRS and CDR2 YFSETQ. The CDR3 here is CASSLDWTRNQPQHF. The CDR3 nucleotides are TGCGCCAGCAGCTTGGATTGGACAAGAAATCAGCCCCAGCATTTT.

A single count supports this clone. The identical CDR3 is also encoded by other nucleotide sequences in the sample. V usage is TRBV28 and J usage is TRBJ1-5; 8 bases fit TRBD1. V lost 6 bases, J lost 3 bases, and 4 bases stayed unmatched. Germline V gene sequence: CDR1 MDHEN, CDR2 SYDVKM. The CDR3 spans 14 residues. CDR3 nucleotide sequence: TGTGCCAGCAGCCCGACAGGGGACAATCAGCCCCAGCATTTT. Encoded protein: CASSPTGDNQPQHF.

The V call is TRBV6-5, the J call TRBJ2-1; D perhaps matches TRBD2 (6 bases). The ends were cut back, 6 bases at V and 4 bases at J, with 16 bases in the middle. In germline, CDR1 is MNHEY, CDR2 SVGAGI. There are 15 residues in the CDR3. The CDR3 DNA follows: TGTGCCAGCAGCCGCAATTCGGGAGTGTACAATGAGCAGTTCTTC. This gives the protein CASSRNSGVYNEQFF.

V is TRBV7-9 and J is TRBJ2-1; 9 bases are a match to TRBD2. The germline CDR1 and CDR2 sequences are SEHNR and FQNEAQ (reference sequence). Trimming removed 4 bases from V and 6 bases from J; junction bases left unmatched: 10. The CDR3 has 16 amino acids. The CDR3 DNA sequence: TGTGCCAGCAGCTCCCTCCTGGCGGGAGGGCCCAATGAGCAGTTCTTC. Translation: CASSSLLAGGPNEQFF.

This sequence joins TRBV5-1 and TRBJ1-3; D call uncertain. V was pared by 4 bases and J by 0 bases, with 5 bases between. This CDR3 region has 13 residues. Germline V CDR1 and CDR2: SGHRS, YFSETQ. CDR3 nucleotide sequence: TGCGCCAGCAGCCCAGGCTCTGGAAACACCATATATTTT. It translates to CASSPGSGNTIYF.